This T cell receptor beta chain was profiled in a study of cytomegalovirus exposure and HLA in healthy donors. The PCR contained 60 Vbeta and 13 Jbeta primers. Original handling: An analysis that came later counted approximately 76 million unique TCR beta chains, some 11 million shared. The table came from immunoSEQ multiplex PCR; TCRdb's copy has only in-frame clones and leaves some out. The D gene and trimming were derived from the DNA, and the V and J assignments and clone size from that table. This table holds over 95,000 clones, about 75% found once. The CDR3 consists of 17 residues. Trimming removed 3 bases at V and 0 bases at J, with 15 bases between. Germline CDR1 and CDR2: LGHNA and YNFKEQ. Findings of the study overall: In a later analysis, TCR beta V- and J-gene trimming showed a link to a missense DCLRE1C variant. A later analysis appeared to link common viral pathogens to several of the most significant clusters.

With respect to this clone: Its antigen is still unknown.

The sequenced material came from PBMCs. The rearrangement uses TRBV4-2 and TRBJ1-5; possible D gene TRBD1, 6 bases. This sequence originates from a woman in her thirties or forties in good health and CMV-seropositive. CDR3 amino acids: CASSHTAGAYSNQPQHF. DNA of the CDR3: TGTGCCAGCAGCCATACAGCAGGGGCGTATAGCAATCAGCCCCAGCATTTT.